This T cell receptor (beta chain) was captured by sequencing in a study of shared clonotypes between healthy human individuals. On the study more broadly: Each donor's CD8 memory used one plate, CD8 naive two, each CD4 subset three.

Measured with immunoSEQ multiplex PCR; TCRdb has only the in-frame clones, and not every one. The repertoire holds around 200,000 clones, with about 68% as singletons. All of the donors resided in Nashville, Tennessee, and each was a Caucasian adult. This clone turned up a few times. The material sequenced was memory CD4+ T cells sorted from blood. The subset denotes: CD45RA-negative fraction. The source is a young man in good health.

DNA of the CDR3: TGTGCCAGCGGACAGGAGAACACTGAAGCTTTCTTT. Translation gives CASGQENTEAFF. This chain uses TRBV2 with TRBJ1-1; 7 bases fit TRBD1. The trim removed 8 bases at V and 1 base at J, leaving 1 base unmatched. The CDR3 contains 12 residues. The germline V gene encodes CDR1 SNHLY and CDR2 FYNNEI.